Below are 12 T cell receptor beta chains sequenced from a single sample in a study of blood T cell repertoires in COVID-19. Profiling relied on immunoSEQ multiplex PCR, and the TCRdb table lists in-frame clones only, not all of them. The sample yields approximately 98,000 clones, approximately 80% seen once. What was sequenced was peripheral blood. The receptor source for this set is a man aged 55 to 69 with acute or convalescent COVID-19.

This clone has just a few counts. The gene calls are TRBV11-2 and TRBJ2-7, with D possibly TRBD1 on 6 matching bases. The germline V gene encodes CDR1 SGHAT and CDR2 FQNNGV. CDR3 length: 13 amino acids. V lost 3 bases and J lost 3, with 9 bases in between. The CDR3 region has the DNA TGTGCCAGCAGCTTGGACAGAATCTACGAGCAGTACTTC. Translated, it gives CASSLDRIYEQYF.

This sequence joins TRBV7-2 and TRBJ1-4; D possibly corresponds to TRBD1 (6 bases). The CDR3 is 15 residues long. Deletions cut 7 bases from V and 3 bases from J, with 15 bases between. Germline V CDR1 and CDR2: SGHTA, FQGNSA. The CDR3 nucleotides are TGTGCCAGCAACCCCTCGGGACACCCTAATGAAAAACTGTTTTTT. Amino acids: CASNPSGHPNEKLFF.

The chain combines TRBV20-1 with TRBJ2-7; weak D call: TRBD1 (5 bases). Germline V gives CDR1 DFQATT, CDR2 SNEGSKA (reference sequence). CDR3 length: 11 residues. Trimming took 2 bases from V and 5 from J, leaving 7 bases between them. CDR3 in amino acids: CSARSGHEQYF. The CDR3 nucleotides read TGCAGTGCTAGATCAGGGCACGAGCAGTACTTC.

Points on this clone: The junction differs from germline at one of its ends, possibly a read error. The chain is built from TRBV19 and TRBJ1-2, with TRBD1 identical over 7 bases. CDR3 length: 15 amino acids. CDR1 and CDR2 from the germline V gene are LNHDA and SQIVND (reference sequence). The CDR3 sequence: CASSNSGTANYGYTF. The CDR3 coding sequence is TGTGCCAGCAGTAACAGTGGGACAGCAAACTATGGCTACACCTTC.

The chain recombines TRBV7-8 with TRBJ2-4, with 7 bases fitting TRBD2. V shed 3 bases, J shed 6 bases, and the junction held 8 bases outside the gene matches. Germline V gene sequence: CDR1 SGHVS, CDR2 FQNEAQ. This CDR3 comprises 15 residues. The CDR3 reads CASSLGSSGSNIQYF. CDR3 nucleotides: TGTGCCAGCAGCTTGGGGTCTAGCGGATCAAACATTCAGTACTTC.

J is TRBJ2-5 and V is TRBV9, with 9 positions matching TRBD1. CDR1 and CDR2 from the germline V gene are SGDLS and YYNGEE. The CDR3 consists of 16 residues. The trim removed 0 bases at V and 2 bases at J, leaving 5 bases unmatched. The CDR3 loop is CASSVGFGQGQETQYF. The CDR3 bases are TGTGCCAGCAGCGTAGGTTTTGGACAGGGGCAAGAGACCCAGTACTTC. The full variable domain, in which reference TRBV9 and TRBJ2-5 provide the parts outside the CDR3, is DSGVTQTPKHLITATGQRVTLRCSPRSGDLSVYWYQQSLDQGLQFLIQYYNGEERAKGNILERFSAQQFPDLHSELNLSSLELGDSALYFCASSVGFGQGQETQYFGPGTRLLVL.

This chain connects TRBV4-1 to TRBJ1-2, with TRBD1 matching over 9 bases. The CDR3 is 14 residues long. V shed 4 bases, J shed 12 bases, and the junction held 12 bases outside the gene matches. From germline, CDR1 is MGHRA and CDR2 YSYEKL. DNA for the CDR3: TGCGCCAGCAGCCCCCTTCGGGACAGGGAAGTTCACACCTTC. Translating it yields CASSPLRDREVHTF.

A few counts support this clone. The chain's CDR3 is CASSQGLSEKLFF. DNA of the CDR3: TGTGCCAGCAGCCAAGGTCTAAGTGAAAAACTGTTTTTT. The rearrangement joins TRBV14 to TRBJ1-4; D uncertain. This CDR3 spans 13 amino acids. Germline CDR1 is SGHDN and CDR2 is FVKESK. V lost 1 base and J lost 7, with 7 bases in between. Together with reference TRBV14 and TRBJ1-4, the CDR3 gives the full variable domain: EAGVTQFPSHSVIEKGQTVTLRCDPISGHDNLYWYRRVMGKEIKFLLHFVKESKQDESGMPNNRFLAERTGGTYSTLKVQPAELEDSGVYFCASSQGLSEKLFFGSGTQLSVL.

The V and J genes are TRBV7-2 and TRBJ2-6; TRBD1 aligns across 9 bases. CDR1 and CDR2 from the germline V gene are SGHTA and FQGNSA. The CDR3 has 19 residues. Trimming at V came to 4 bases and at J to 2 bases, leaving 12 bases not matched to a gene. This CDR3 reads CASSSAPGQGRTGANVLTF. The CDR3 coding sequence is TGTGCCAGCAGCTCCGCTCCGGGACAGGGAAGAACTGGGGCCAACGTCCTGACTTTC.

The DNA of the CDR3 is TGTGCCAGCAGCGTGGGACAGAGCGATGGGAGGCAGTATTTT. The encoded protein is CASSVGQSDGRQYF. This rearrangement joins TRBV4-2 to TRBJ2-3; TRBD1 agrees at 7 bases. The CDR3 is 14 amino acids. J lost 11 bases, V lost 5 bases, and 13 bases had no gene match. Germline loops: CDR1 LGHNA, CDR2 YNFKEQ.

The CDR3 reads CASSIQGSADTQYF. Written as DNA, the CDR3 is TGTGCCAGTAGTATCCAGGGATCGGCAGATACGCAGTATTTT. The gene calls are TRBV19 and TRBJ2-3; weak D call: TRBD1 (5 bases). This CDR3 spans 14 amino acids. Germline V CDR1 and CDR2: LNHDA, SQIVND (reference sequence). V lost 3 bases, J lost 4 bases, and 11 bases lay in between.

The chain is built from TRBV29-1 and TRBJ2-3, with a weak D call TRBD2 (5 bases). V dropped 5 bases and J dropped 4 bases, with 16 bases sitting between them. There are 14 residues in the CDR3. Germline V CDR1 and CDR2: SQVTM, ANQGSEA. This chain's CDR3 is CSVLSTGGSDTQYF. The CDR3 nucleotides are TGCAGCGTTTTGAGCACCGGAGGATCAGATACGCAGTATTTT.